This T cell receptor beta chain originates from a study of preoperative IRX-2 immunotherapy in early breast cancer. Germline CDR1 is GTSNPN and CDR2 is SVGIG (reference sequence). Trimming removed 1 base from V and 0 bases from J, with 13 bases in between. The CDR3 extends over 17 amino acids. A single count supports this clone. Only in-frame clones appear in the TCRdb table, and some are missing; sequencing was by immunoSEQ multiplex PCR. The table records around 62,000 clones, roughly 95% of them present only once. Treatment noted: preoperative locoregional IRX-2 cytokine immunotherapy. Patients received preoperative, locoregional IRX-2 cytokine immunotherapy in a phase Ib study.

J is TRBJ2-6 and V is TRBV30; D uncertain. This clonotype was obtained from a human donor with breast cancer. This sample was taken from a patient treated with IRX-2 immunotherapy. The CDR3 sequence: CAWSDRAGLSGANVLTF. The CDR3 nucleotides are TGTGCCTGGAGTGACCGGGCAGGCCTCTCTGGGGCCAACGTCCTGACTTTC.